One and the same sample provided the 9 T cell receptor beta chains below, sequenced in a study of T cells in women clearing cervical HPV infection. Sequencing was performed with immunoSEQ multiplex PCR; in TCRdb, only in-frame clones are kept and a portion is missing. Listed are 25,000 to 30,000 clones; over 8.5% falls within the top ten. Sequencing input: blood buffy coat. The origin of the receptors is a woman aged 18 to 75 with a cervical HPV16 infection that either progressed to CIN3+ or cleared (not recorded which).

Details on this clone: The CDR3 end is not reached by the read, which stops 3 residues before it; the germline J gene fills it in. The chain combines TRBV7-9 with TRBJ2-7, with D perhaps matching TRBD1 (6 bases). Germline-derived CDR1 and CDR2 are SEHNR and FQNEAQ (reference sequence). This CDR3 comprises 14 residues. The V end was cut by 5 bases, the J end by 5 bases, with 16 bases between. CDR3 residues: CASSPVGALNEQYF. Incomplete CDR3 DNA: TGTGCCAGCAGCCCGGTGGGGGCGCTAAACGAG. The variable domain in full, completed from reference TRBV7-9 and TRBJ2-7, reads DTGVSQNPRHKITKRGQNVTFRCDPISEHNRLYWYRQTLGQGPEFLTYFQNEAQLEKSRLLSDRFSAERPKGSFSTLEIQRTEQGDSAMYLCASSPVGALNEQYFGPGTRLTVT.

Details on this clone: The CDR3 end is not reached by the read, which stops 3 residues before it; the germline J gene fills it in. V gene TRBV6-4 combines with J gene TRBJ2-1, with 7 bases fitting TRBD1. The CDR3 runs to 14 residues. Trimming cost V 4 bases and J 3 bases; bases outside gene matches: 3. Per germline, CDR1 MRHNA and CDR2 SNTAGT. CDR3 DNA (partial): TGTGCCAGCAGTGTTAACAGGGGCTACAATGAG. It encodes CASSVNRGYNE. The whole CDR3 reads CASSVNRGYNEQFF.

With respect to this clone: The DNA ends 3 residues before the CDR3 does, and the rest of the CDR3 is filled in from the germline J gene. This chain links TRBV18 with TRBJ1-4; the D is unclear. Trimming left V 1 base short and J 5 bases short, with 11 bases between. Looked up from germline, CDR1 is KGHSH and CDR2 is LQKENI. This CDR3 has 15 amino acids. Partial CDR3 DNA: TGTGCCAGCTCACCACAGGTTGGGCGCAATGAAAAA. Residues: CASSPQVGRNEK. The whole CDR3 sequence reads CASSPQVGRNEKLFF.

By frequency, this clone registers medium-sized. The CDR3: CASSLEQTTGELFF. The covered CDR3 bases are TGTGCCAGCAGCTTGGAACAAACCACCGGGGAG. The chain combines TRBV5-4 with TRBJ2-2, with D hard to call. The read comes to an end 3 residues before the CDR3 does, leaving the germline J gene to fill in the end. The CDR3 covers 14 residues. Trimming left V 0 bases short and J 4 bases short, with 7 bases between. Germline values: CDR1 SGHNT, CDR2 YYREEE (reference sequence).

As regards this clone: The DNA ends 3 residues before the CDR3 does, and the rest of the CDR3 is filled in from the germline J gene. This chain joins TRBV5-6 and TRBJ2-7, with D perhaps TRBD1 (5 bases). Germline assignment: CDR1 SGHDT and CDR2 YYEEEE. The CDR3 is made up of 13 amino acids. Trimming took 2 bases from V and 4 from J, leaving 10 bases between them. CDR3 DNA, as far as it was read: TGTGCCAGCAGCTTCGGCAGGGCTTACGAG. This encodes CASSFGRAYE. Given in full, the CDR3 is CASSFGRAYEQYF. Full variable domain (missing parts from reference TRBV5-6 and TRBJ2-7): DAGVTQSPTHLIKTRGQQVTLRCSPKSGHDTVSWYQQALGQGPQFIFQYYEEEERQRGNFPDRFSGHQFPNYSSELNVNALLLGDSALYLCASSFGRAYEQYFGPGTRLTVT.

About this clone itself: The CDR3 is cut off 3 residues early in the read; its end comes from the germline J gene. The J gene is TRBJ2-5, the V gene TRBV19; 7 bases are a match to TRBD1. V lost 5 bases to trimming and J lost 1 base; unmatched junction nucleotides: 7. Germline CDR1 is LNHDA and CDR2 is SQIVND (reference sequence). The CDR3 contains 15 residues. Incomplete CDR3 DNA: TGTGCCAGTAGTCCCGGGTGGGACAGCCAAGAGACC. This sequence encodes CASSPGWDSQET. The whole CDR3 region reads CASSPGWDSQETQYF.

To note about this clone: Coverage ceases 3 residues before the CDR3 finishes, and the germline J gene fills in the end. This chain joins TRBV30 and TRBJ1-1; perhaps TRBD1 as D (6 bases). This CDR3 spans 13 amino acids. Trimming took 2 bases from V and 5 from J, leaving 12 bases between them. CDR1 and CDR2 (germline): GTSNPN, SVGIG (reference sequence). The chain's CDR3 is CAWSLTGRTEAFF. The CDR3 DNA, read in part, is TGTGCCTGGAGTTTGACAGGAAGGACTGAA.

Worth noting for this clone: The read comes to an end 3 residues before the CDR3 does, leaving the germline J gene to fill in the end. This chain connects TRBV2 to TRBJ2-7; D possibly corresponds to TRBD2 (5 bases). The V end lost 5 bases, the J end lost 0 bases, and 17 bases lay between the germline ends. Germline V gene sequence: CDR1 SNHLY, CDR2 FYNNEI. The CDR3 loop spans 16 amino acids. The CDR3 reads CASSPTTSYPSYEQYF. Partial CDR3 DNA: TGTGCCAGCAGTCCGACAACTAGTTACCCCTCCTACGAG.

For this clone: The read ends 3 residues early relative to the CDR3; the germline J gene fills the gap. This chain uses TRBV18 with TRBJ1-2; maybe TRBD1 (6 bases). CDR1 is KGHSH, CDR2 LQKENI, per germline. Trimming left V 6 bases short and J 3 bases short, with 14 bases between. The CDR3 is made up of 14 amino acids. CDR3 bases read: TGTGCCAGCTCCCCATTGGACAGACACTATGGC. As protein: CASSPLDRHYG. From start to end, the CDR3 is CASSPLDRHYGYTF.